This T cell receptor beta chain was sequenced during a study of cytomegalovirus exposure and HLA in healthy donors. Study results and caveats: Most TCRs appeared rarely, but some public TCRs recurred in many donors. Earlier findings revealed that most TCR beta V segments proved productive either about 87% or about 30% of the time. Altogether, 164 TCR beta chains were recorded as cytomegalovirus-associated.

The CDR3 is made up of 13 amino acids. Germline CDR1 and CDR2: LNHDA and SQIVND (reference sequence). Trimming took 5 bases from V and 8 from J, leaving 13 bases between them. About this clone itself: Antigen unknown.

PCR was performed using 60 Vbeta and 13 Jbeta primers. Only in-frame clones appear in the TCRdb table, and some are missing; sequencing was by immunoSEQ multiplex PCR. The sample yields about 220,000 clones, roughly 87% seen once. The source is a man aged 40-55 years in good health and CMV-seropositive. This chain connects TRBV19 to TRBJ1-5, with a weak D call TRBD1 (6 bases). Sample: PBMCs. This CDR3 is CASSDRSLKPQHF. CDR3 DNA sequence: TGTGCCAGTAGTGACAGGTCTTTAAAGCCCCAGCATTTT.